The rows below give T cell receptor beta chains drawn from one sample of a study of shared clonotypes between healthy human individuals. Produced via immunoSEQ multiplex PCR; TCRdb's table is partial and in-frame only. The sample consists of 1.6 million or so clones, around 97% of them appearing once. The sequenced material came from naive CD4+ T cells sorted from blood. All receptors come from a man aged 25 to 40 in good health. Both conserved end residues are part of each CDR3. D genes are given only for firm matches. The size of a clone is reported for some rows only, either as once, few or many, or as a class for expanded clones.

CDR3aa: CASSLAAKEAFF
CDR3nt: TGTGCCAGCAGCCTAGCTGCGAAGGAAGCTTTCTTT
d_gene: .
abundance: .
j_gene: TRBJ1-1
v_gene: TRBV28

CDR3aa: CASSLWRQSYEQYF
CDR3nt: TGTGCCAGCAGTTTATGGCGACAGTCCTACGAGCAGTACTTC
d_gene: .
abundance: .
j_gene: TRBJ2-7
v_gene: TRBV27

CDR3aa: CASSSGLAGAPGELFF
CDR3nt: TGTGCCAGCTCGTCTGGACTAGCGGGAGCCCCCGGGGAGCTGTTTTTT
d_gene: TRBD2
abundance: .
j_gene: TRBJ2-2
v_gene: TRBV18

CDR3aa: CASSPGLAGTTYEQYF
CDR3nt: TGTGCCAGCTCACCAGGACTAGCGGGAACCACCTACGAGCAGTACTTC
d_gene: TRBD2
abundance: .
j_gene: TRBJ2-7
v_gene: TRBV18

CDR3aa: CASSLRPPKGLAGALTGELFF
CDR3nt: TGTGCCAGCAGCTTACGTCCCCCCAAGGGACTAGCGGGAGCTTTAACCGGGGAGCTGTTTTTT
d_gene: TRBD2
abundance: .
j_gene: TRBJ2-2
v_gene: TRBV7-3

CDR3aa: CASSLEQGNYEQYF
CDR3nt: TGCGCCAGCAGCTTGGAACAGGGCAACTACGAGCAGTACTTC
d_gene: .
abundance: .
j_gene: TRBJ2-7
v_gene: TRBV5-1

CDR3aa: CASSIQGASSEAFF
CDR3nt: TGTGCCAGCAGCATACAGGGGGCGAGCAGTGAAGCTTTCTTT
d_gene: TRBD1
abundance: .
j_gene: TRBJ1-1
v_gene: TRBV7-9

CDR3aa: CSAFREGQQYF
CDR3nt: TGCAGTGCTTTCCGGGAGGGTCAGCAGTACTTC
d_gene: TRBD2
abundance: .
j_gene: TRBJ2-7
v_gene: TRBV20-1

CDR3aa: CASSLQMGQGNYGYTF
CDR3nt: TGTGCCAGCAGTTTACAAATGGGACAGGGGAACTATGGCTACACCTTC
d_gene: TRBD1
abundance: .
j_gene: TRBJ1-2
v_gene: TRBV28

CDR3aa: CASSLTAGGPLSGEQYF
CDR3nt: TGTGCCAGCAGCTTAACAGCGGGAGGGCCCTTATCTGGCGAGCAGTACTTC
d_gene: TRBD2
abundance: .
j_gene: TRBJ2-7
v_gene: TRBV7-2

CDR3aa: CASRPGLAGSYNEQFF
CDR3nt: TGTGCCAGCAGGCCCGGACTAGCGGGGTCCTACAATGAGCAGTTCTTC
d_gene: TRBD2
abundance: .
j_gene: TRBJ2-1
v_gene: TRBV7-2

CDR3aa: CATRDFGRQGYTF
CDR3nt: TGTGCCACCAGGGACTTCGGACGTCAAGGCTACACCTTC
d_gene: .
abundance: .
j_gene: TRBJ1-2
v_gene: TRBV7-9

CDR3aa: CASSKGPGATGGARNEQFF
CDR3nt: TGTGCCAGCAGCAAAGGTCCGGGGGCCACAGGGGGCGCACGGAATGAGCAGTTCTTC
d_gene: .
abundance: .
j_gene: TRBJ2-1
v_gene: TRBV21-1

CDR3aa: CASSLLQGGTNEKLFF
CDR3nt: TGTGCCAGCAGCCTTCTTCAGGGTGGGACTAATGAAAAACTGTTTTTT
d_gene: .
abundance: .
j_gene: TRBJ1-4
v_gene: TRBV11-2

CDR3aa: CASPADKSPHWPQHF
CDR3nt: TGTGCCAGTCCGGCGGACAAATCTCCCCATTGGCCCCAGCATTTT
d_gene: .
abundance: .
j_gene: TRBJ1-5
v_gene: TRBV28

CDR3aa: CASSLSLAGPDTQYF
CDR3nt: TGTGCCAGCAGCTTATCACTAGCGGGGCCAGATACGCAGTATTTT
d_gene: TRBD2
abundance: .
j_gene: TRBJ2-3
v_gene: TRBV11-3

CDR3aa: CSAKWTETQYF
CDR3nt: TGCAGTGCAAAGTGGACGGAGACCCAGTACTTC
d_gene: .
abundance: once
j_gene: TRBJ2-5
v_gene: TRBV20-1

CDR3aa: CATSRDSKSNEKLFF
CDR3nt: TGTGCCACCAGCAGAGATTCGAAGTCTAATGAAAAACTGTTTTTT
d_gene: .
abundance: .
j_gene: TRBJ1-4
v_gene: TRBV15

CDR3aa: CASSFGSRSTGELFF
CDR3nt: TGTGCCAGCAGCTTTGGGTCGAGGTCCACCGGGGAGCTGTTTTTT
d_gene: .
abundance: once
j_gene: TRBJ2-2
v_gene: TRBV7-9

CDR3aa: CASSIFLGYTGELFF
CDR3nt: TGTGCCAGTAGTATCTTTCTGGGCTACACCGGGGAGCTGTTTTTT
d_gene: .
abundance: once
j_gene: TRBJ2-2
v_gene: TRBV19

CDR3aa: CASSLVDTASTDTQYF
CDR3nt: TGTGCCAGCAGCTTAGTAGACACCGCTAGCACAGATACGCAGTATTTT
d_gene: .
abundance: .
j_gene: TRBJ2-3
v_gene: TRBV7-9

CDR3aa: CASSLEASGRPSFEQFF
CDR3nt: TGCGCCAGCAGCTTGGAAGCTAGCGGGAGACCCTCGTTTGAGCAGTTCTTC
d_gene: TRBD2
abundance: .
j_gene: TRBJ2-1
v_gene: TRBV5-1

CDR3aa: CASSFFVGSGGSAGELFF
CDR3nt: TGTGCCAGCAGTTTTTTTGTCGGTAGCGGCGGAAGCGCCGGGGAGCTGTTTTTT
d_gene: .
abundance: .
j_gene: TRBJ2-2
v_gene: TRBV28

CDR3aa: CAWSRGQVGVRYEQYF
CDR3nt: TGTGCCTGGAGTAGGGGGCAGGTGGGTGTGCGGTACGAGCAGTACTTC
d_gene: TRBD1
abundance: .
j_gene: TRBJ2-7
v_gene: TRBV5-4

CDR3aa: CASSGEPYNEQFF
CDR3nt: TGTGCCAGCAGTGGGGAGCCTTACAATGAGCAGTTCTTC
d_gene: .
abundance: .
j_gene: TRBJ2-1
v_gene: TRBV6-1

CDR3aa: CASTQGTHEQYF
CDR3nt: TGTGCCAGCACCCAGGGTACCCACGAGCAGTACTTC
d_gene: .
abundance: .
j_gene: TRBJ2-7
v_gene: TRBV2

CDR3aa: CASSSQPRYEQYF
CDR3nt: TGTGCCAGCAGTTCGCAGCCACGATACGAGCAGTACTTC
d_gene: .
abundance: .
j_gene: TRBJ2-7
v_gene: TRBV6-6

CDR3aa: CASSLGTSFPDTQYF
CDR3nt: TGTGCCAGCAGCTTAGGAACTAGTTTCCCAGATACGCAGTATTTT
d_gene: .
abundance: .
j_gene: TRBJ2-3
v_gene: TRBV7-6

CDR3aa: CASSKIQGGEQYF
CDR3nt: TGTGCCAGCAGCAAAATCCAGGGTGGCGAGCAGTACTTC
d_gene: .
abundance: .
j_gene: TRBJ2-7
v_gene: TRBV7-3

CDR3aa: CASSLSAVPWPQHF
CDR3nt: TGTGCCAGCAGTTTATCGGCGGTTCCGTGGCCCCAGCATTTT
d_gene: .
abundance: .
j_gene: TRBJ1-5
v_gene: TRBV28

CDR3aa: CASSLDSGMDTQYF
CDR3nt: TGCGCCAGCAGCTTGGACAGTGGGATGGATACGCAGTATTTT
d_gene: .
abundance: once
j_gene: TRBJ2-3
v_gene: TRBV5-1

CDR3aa: CASSFRGYGQPQHF
CDR3nt: TGTGCCAGCAGTTTTAGAGGGTACGGTCAGCCCCAGCATTTT
d_gene: .
abundance: few
j_gene: TRBJ1-5
v_gene: TRBV27

CDR3aa: CASSHVGVQYF
CDR3nt: TGTGCCAGCAGCCATGTAGGAGTGCAGTACTTC
d_gene: .
abundance: .
j_gene: TRBJ2-7
v_gene: TRBV14

CDR3aa: CASSRQGAYEQYF
CDR3nt: TGTGCCAGCAGCCGGCAGGGGGCCTACGAGCAGTACTTC
d_gene: TRBD1
abundance: .
j_gene: TRBJ2-7
v_gene: TRBV9

CDR3aa: CASSYPTDTQYF
CDR3nt: TGCGCCAGCAGTTACCCGACAGATACGCAGTATTTT
d_gene: .
abundance: .
j_gene: TRBJ2-3
v_gene: TRBV5-1

CDR3aa: CATSRDGGRAGYEQYF
CDR3nt: TGTGCCACCAGCAGAGATGGCGGGAGGGCTGGGTACGAGCAGTACTTC
d_gene: TRBD2
abundance: .
j_gene: TRBJ2-7
v_gene: TRBV15

CDR3aa: CATSSHPRDTEAFF
CDR3nt: TGTGCCACCAGCAGCCACCCCCGTGACACTGAAGCTTTCTTT
d_gene: .
abundance: .
j_gene: TRBJ1-1
v_gene: TRBV15

CDR3aa: CSVEGTSGTGTLNEQFF
CDR3nt: TGCAGCGTTGAAGGGACTAGCGGGACCGGAACTCTCAATGAGCAGTTCTTC
d_gene: TRBD2
abundance: .
j_gene: TRBJ2-1
v_gene: TRBV29-1

CDR3aa: CASSWGQGFREAFF
CDR3nt: TGTGCCAGCAGTTGGGGACAGGGGTTCCGAGAAGCTTTCTTT
d_gene: TRBD1
abundance: .
j_gene: TRBJ1-1
v_gene: TRBV5-5

CDR3aa: CASSLDPTGTDTQYF
CDR3nt: TGTGCCAGCAGCTTAGATCCCACTGGAACAGATACGCAGTATTTT
d_gene: .
abundance: .
j_gene: TRBJ2-3
v_gene: TRBV11-3

CDR3aa: CASSLGQGAPSSYEQYF
CDR3nt: TGTGCCAGCAGCTTAGGACAGGGGGCCCCGTCCTCCTACGAGCAGTACTTC
d_gene: TRBD1
abundance: .
j_gene: TRBJ2-7
v_gene: TRBV7-9

CDR3aa: CASTSGSTDEQYF
CDR3nt: TGCGCCAGCACAAGCGGGAGTACCGACGAGCAGTACTTC
d_gene: TRBD2
abundance: .
j_gene: TRBJ2-7
v_gene: TRBV5-1

CDR3aa: CASSSTGGEVGYTF
CDR3nt: TGTGCCAGCTCATCCACGGGAGGAGAGGTGGGCTACACCTTC
d_gene: .
abundance: .
j_gene: TRBJ1-2
v_gene: TRBV18

CDR3aa: CASSVGSGSYEQYF
CDR3nt: TGTGCCAGCAGCGTAGGGTCCGGATCCTACGAGCAGTACTTC
d_gene: .
abundance: .
j_gene: TRBJ2-7
v_gene: TRBV9

CDR3aa: CASSLASGNTGELFF
CDR3nt: TGCGCCAGCAGCTTGGCCTCAGGGAACACCGGGGAGCTGTTTTTT
d_gene: .
abundance: .
j_gene: TRBJ2-2
v_gene: TRBV5-1

CDR3aa: CASSPRLAASTDTQYF
CDR3nt: TGTGCCAGCAGCCCTAGACTAGCGGCTAGCACAGATACGCAGTATTTT
d_gene: TRBD2
abundance: .
j_gene: TRBJ2-3
v_gene: TRBV7-2

CDR3aa: CASSVVNPSYEQYF
CDR3nt: TGTGCCAGCAGTGTCGTCAACCCATCATACGAGCAGTACTTC
d_gene: .
abundance: .
j_gene: TRBJ2-7
v_gene: TRBV28

CDR3aa: CASGGNSYNEQFF
CDR3nt: TGTGCCAGCGGAGGTAACTCCTACAATGAGCAGTTCTTC
d_gene: .
abundance: .
j_gene: TRBJ2-1
v_gene: TRBV7-9

CDR3aa: CASSLGESGNTIYF
CDR3nt: TGTGCCAGCAGCTTGGGAGAATCTGGAAACACCATATATTTT
d_gene: .
abundance: .
j_gene: TRBJ1-3
v_gene: TRBV11-2

CDR3aa: CASKPQTDYTEAFF
CDR3nt: TGCGCCAGCAAACCCCAAACAGATTACACTGAAGCTTTCTTT
d_gene: .
abundance: .
j_gene: TRBJ1-1
v_gene: TRBV5-1

CDR3aa: CASSQGQPTDTQYF
CDR3nt: TGCGCCAGCAGCCAGGGACAACCCACAGATACGCAGTATTTT
d_gene: .
abundance: .
j_gene: TRBJ2-3
v_gene: TRBV5-1

CDR3aa: CASSYGARNTEAFF
CDR3nt: TGTGCCAGCAGTTACGGTGCGAGGAACACTGAAGCTTTCTTT
d_gene: .
abundance: .
j_gene: TRBJ1-1
v_gene: TRBV6-6

CDR3aa: CTSSPSEGGQPQHF
CDR3nt: TGCACCAGCAGCCCTAGTGAGGGAGGCCAGCCCCAGCATTTT
d_gene: .
abundance: .
j_gene: TRBJ1-5
v_gene: TRBV1

CDR3aa: CASRQRRGGDTQYF
CDR3nt: TGCGCCAGCAGGCAAAGAAGAGGGGGAGATACGCAGTATTTT
d_gene: .
abundance: .
j_gene: TRBJ2-3
v_gene: TRBV4-1